This T cell receptor beta chain is from a study of immune evolution from preneoplasia to lung adenocarcinoma. Broader study findings: Top clone frequencies peaked in normal lung, apparently declining through invasive adenocarcinoma. Normal lung had highest clonality; later lesions appeared denser, more diverse.

Here immunoSEQ multiplex PCR was the method, and the copy in TCRdb shows in-frame clones only, minus some. The sample contains around 2,400 clones, approximately 84% of which appear only once. A word on this clone: Its antigen is not known.

Between the mid-2010s and the late 2010s, patients underwent resection in Japan or China. H&E slides confirmed each diagnosis, reviewed by two pathologists independently. Germline V gives CDR1 SGDLS, CDR2 YYNGEE. V was trimmed by 2 bases and J by 8 bases, leaving 8 bases between them. The CDR3 extends over 13 amino acids. This receptor was identified in a person older than 75 with lung adenocarcinoma. Sequenced input: FFPE adjacent normal lung tissue. The chain is built from TRBV9 and TRBJ1-6, with D hard to call. CDR3 nucleotide sequence: TGTGCCAGCAGCGTCAAATGGGATTCACCCCTCCACTTT. It specifies CASSVKWDSPLHF.